A single sample is the source of the 32 T cell receptor beta chains below, sequenced in a study of T cells in localized non-small cell lung cancer. The method was immunoSEQ multiplex PCR; TCRdb's version includes in-frame clones alone and lacks a portion of them. The data contain about 35,000 clones, approximately 80% of them singletons. Here the sequenced sample was peripheral blood, taken before any cancer treatment. Receptor source: a male donor aged 60 or over with stage III squamous cell lung carcinoma.

The V and J genes are TRBV27 and TRBJ2-3, with D unclear. The length of the CDR3 is 14 residues. Trimming removed 5 bases from V and 0 bases from J, with 9 bases in between. Germline loops: CDR1 MNHEY, CDR2 SMNVEV (reference sequence). CDR3 residues: CASSRKPSTDTQYF. In nucleotides, the CDR3 is TGTGCCAGCAGTCGCAAACCTAGCACAGATACGCAGTATTTT.

V and J are TRBV5-4 and TRBJ2-1, with TRBD2 identical over 11 bases. CDR3 length equals 16 residues. The trim removed 4 bases at V and 9 bases at J, leaving 12 bases unmatched. Germline CDR1 reads SGHNT; CDR2 reads YYREEE (reference sequence). This chain's CDR3 is CASSLTSGSLLGEQFF. In DNA, the CDR3 is TGTGCCAGCAGCCTTACTAGCGGGAGTTTATTGGGTGAGCAGTTCTTC.

This chain uses TRBV6-1 with TRBJ2-7; unclear D gene. CDR3 length equals 13 residues. In germline, CDR1 is MNHNS, CDR2 SASEGT. The V end was cut by 4 bases, the J end by 2 bases, with 9 bases between. The CDR3 DNA reads as TGTGCCAGCAGTGCGTCTTATACCTACGAGCAGTACTTC. Residues: CASSASYTYEQYF.

V and J are TRBV19 and TRBJ2-7; D may be TRBD2 (5 bases). The CDR3 totals 14 residues. The germline CDR1 and CDR2 sequences are LNHDA and SQIVND (reference sequence). V was cut by 6 bases and J by 6 bases, with 18 bases left in between. The CDR3 DNA reads as TGTGCCAGTAGCGCAGGCCTGGGGAGTGGCGAGCAGTACTTC. Its translation: CASSAGLGSGEQYF.

In its sample, this clone was seen a few times. The CDR3 bases are TGTGCCTGCAAGACGCCCGGAATGAACACTGAAGCTTTCTTT. Translation: CACKTPGMNTEAFF. The gene calls are TRBV30 and TRBJ1-1; D not certain. Germline values: CDR1 GTSNPN, CDR2 SVGIG (reference sequence). This CDR3 is built from 14 residues. The V and J ends lost 6 bases and 0 bases respectively, with 14 bases between them.

This chain joins TRBV18 and TRBJ2-7; 12 nucleotides match TRBD2. The V and J ends lost 3 bases and 4 bases, in that order; junction bases with no gene match: 4. CDR3 length: 15 residues. The V gene's germline CDR1 is KGHSH and CDR2 LQKENI. Here the CDR3 DNA reads TGTGCCAGCTCACCCACTAGCGGGGGGATATACGAGCAGTACTTC. Its translation is CASSPTSGGIYEQYF.

The V and J genes are TRBV5-1 and TRBJ2-1; D assignment may be TRBD1 or TRBD2 (6 bases each). V was clipped by 0 bases and J by 7 bases, with 11 bases between them. CDR3 length equals 14 residues. In germline, CDR1 is SGHRS, CDR2 YFSETQ. The CDR3 here is CASSLVRGRNEQFF. As DNA, the CDR3 is TGCGCCAGCAGCTTGGTTCGGGGGCGGAATGAGCAGTTCTTC.

This sequence joins TRBV29-1 and TRBJ2-7; D may correspond to TRBD1 or TRBD2 (5 bases each). The CDR3 has 12 amino acids. Deletions cut 3 bases from V and 7 bases from J, with 13 bases between. CDR1 SQVTM and CDR2 ANQGSEA come from the germline V gene. This CDR3 is CSVDLGVGEQYF. CDR3 coding DNA: TGCAGCGTTGACCTGGGGGTAGGAGAGCAGTACTTC.

This clone was observed a handful of times. The chain links TRBV6-1 to TRBJ1-3; no firm D call. The length of the CDR3 is 14 residues. The germline V gene encodes CDR1 MNHNS and CDR2 SASEGT. The V and J ends lost 3 bases and 4 bases respectively, with 10 bases between them. The CDR3 reads CASSDPPSGNTIYF. The CDR3 DNA sequence: TGTGCCAGCAGTGACCCGCCTTCGGGAAACACCATATATTTT.

The J gene is TRBJ2-6, the V gene TRBV18; no firm D call. CDR1 KGHSH and CDR2 LQKENI come from the germline V gene. V lost 0 bases and J 0 bases, leaving 12 bases between the germline ends. The CDR3 consists of 18 residues. CDR3 DNA: TGTGCCAGCTCACCACCGGTCGTAGGCAACTCTGGGGCCAACGTCCTGACTTTC. Encoded protein: CASSPPVVGNSGANVLTF.

This chain uses TRBV5-4 with TRBJ2-5; 11 positions match TRBD1. The ends lost 2 bases at V and 4 bases at J; junction bases unmatched: 7. Germline CDR1 and CDR2: SGHNT and YYREEE (reference sequence). This CDR3 comprises 16 residues. The CDR3 bases are TGTGCCAGCAGCTTAGGGACAGGGGGAGTTCGAGAGACCCAGTACTTC. Translation gives CASSLGTGGVRETQYF. Combining the CDR3 with reference TRBV5-4 and TRBJ2-5 gives the whole variable domain ETGVTQSPTHLIKTRGQQVTLRCSSQSGHNTVSWYQQALGQGPQFIFQYYREEENGRGNFPPRFSGLQFPNYSSELNVNALELDDSALYLCASSLGTGGVRETQYFGPGTRLLVL.

The V and J genes are TRBV6-6 and TRBJ1-1; no reliable D call. Germline lookup yields CDR1 MNHNY and CDR2 SVGAGI (reference sequence). The CDR3 contains 16 residues. Trimming stripped 5 bases from V and 4 bases from J, with 20 bases between. The CDR3, as DNA: TGTGCCAGCAGTCCCATACCGGGGTCTGGAGCCACTGAAGCTTTCTTT. Protein: CASSPIPGSGATEAFF.

The chain uses TRBV5-4 and TRBJ1-5; no reliable D call. Germline CDR1 SGHNT, CDR2 YYREEE (reference sequence). This CDR3 spans 14 amino acids. Trimming cost V 0 bases and J 4 bases, with 8 bases left between them. This CDR3 is CASSLDGKNQPQHF. The CDR3 nucleotides are TGTGCCAGCAGCTTGGACGGGAAAAATCAGCCCCAGCATTTT.

This clone was recorded a few times. V usage is TRBV30 and J usage is TRBJ1-1; 8 bases line up with TRBD1. Germline V gene data show CDR1 as GTSNPN and CDR2 as SVGIG (reference sequence). The junction had 4 bases not matched to a gene; V was cut back by 4 bases and J by 0 bases. CDR3 size: 14 residues. CDR3: CAWNQGQVNTEAFF. The CDR3 DNA sequence: TGTGCCTGGAACCAGGGACAGGTGAACACTGAAGCTTTCTTT.

This CDR3 is CASSEYRERETQYF. CDR3 nucleotide sequence: TGTGCCAGCAGTGAATATCGCGAAAGGGAGACCCAGTACTTC. This sequence joins TRBV6-1 and TRBJ2-5; D not resolved. This CDR3 comprises 14 residues. Germline loops: CDR1 MNHNS, CDR2 SASEGT. Trimming took off 2 bases at V and 5 bases at J, with 12 bases between the two ends.

J is TRBJ1-3 and V is TRBV11-1; D is ambiguous. The CDR3 length is 13 residues. The V and J ends lost 8 bases and 3 bases respectively, with 11 bases between them. Germline V gene lookup returns CDR1 SGHAT and CDR2 FQDESV (reference sequence). CDR3 residues: CASQAGGGNTIYF. The CDR3 coding sequence is TGTGCCAGCCAGGCAGGAGGTGGAAACACCATATATTTT. Together with reference TRBV11-1 and TRBJ1-3, the CDR3 gives the full variable domain: EAEVAQSPRYKITEKSQAVAFWCDPISGHATLYWYRQILGQGPELLVQFQDESVVDDSQLPKDRFSAERLKGVDSTLKIQPAELGDSAMYLCASQAGGGNTIYFGEGSWLTVV.

The chain joins TRBV10-3 to TRBJ1-6, with 7 bases that match TRBD1. Germline CDR1 is ENHRY and CDR2 is SYGVKD. Trimming removed 4 bases from V and 6 bases from J; junction bases left unmatched: 6. The CDR3 is made up of 15 amino acids. The CDR3 sequence: CAISGSGTANSPLHF. DNA for the CDR3: TGTGCCATCAGTGGGTCCGGGACAGCTAATTCACCCCTCCACTTT.

The V call is TRBV6-5, the J call TRBJ2-2; TRBD1 aligns across 7 bases. Trimming removed 6 bases from V and 0 bases from J; junction bases left unmatched: 1. The CDR3 consists of 14 residues. Germline V gives CDR1 MNHEY, CDR2 SVGAGI. The CDR3 nucleotides are TGTGCCAGCAGAGGGACAGCGAACACCGGGGAGCTGTTTTTT. Protein sequence: CASRGTANTGELFF.

V usage is TRBV27 and J usage is TRBJ2-3; D remains ambiguous. Trimming shortened V by 5 bases and J by 2 bases, and 11 bases separated the two germline ends. Germline V lookup: CDR1 MNHEY, CDR2 SMNVEV (reference sequence). This CDR3 has 14 residues. The CDR3 DNA reads TGTGCCAGCAGTCCCTCGGACCACACAGATACGCAGTATTTT. Translated, it gives CASSPSDHTDTQYF.

This clone was observed a few times. The V gene is TRBV2, the J gene TRBJ2-7, with D hard to call. V was trimmed by 7 bases and J by 2 bases, leaving 15 bases between them. From germline, CDR1 is SNHLY and CDR2 FYNNEI. The CDR3 sequence is 14 residues long. CDR3: CASKPSQRTYEQYF. For the CDR3, the DNA is TGTGCCAGCAAGCCGAGCCAACGTACCTACGAGCAGTACTTC.

The rearrangement links TRBV29-1 to TRBJ2-7, with D possibly matching TRBD2 (5 bases). The V end was cut by 6 bases, the J end by 0 bases, with 9 bases between. From germline, CDR1 is SQVTM and CDR2 ANQGSEA. CDR3 length: 12 amino acids. The CDR3 DNA sequence: TGCAGCGTACAGAGCGGCTCCTACGAGCAGTACTTC. Protein product: CSVQSGSYEQYF.

The chain carries TRBV2 and TRBJ2-2; possible D gene TRBD1, 5 bases. The CDR3 consists of 12 residues. Germline loops: CDR1 SNHLY, CDR2 FYNNEI. Trimming took off 3 bases at V and 9 bases at J, with 8 bases between the two ends. CDR3 in DNA: TGTGCCAGCAGTGACAGGGATAGGGAGCTGTTTTTT. This sequence encodes CASSDRDRELFF.

This clone was counted a few times. This chain uses TRBV6-5 with TRBJ1-6; D call uncertain. The germline V gene encodes CDR1 MNHEY and CDR2 SVGAGI. V was clipped by 6 bases and J by 7 bases, with 13 bases between them. This CDR3 is built from 14 residues. This CDR3 reads CASRVRTENSPLHF. Written as DNA, the CDR3 is TGTGCCAGCAGAGTTCGGACCGAAAATTCACCCCTCCACTTT.

The V gene is TRBV2, the J gene TRBJ2-3; D not resolved. The germline V gene encodes CDR1 SNHLY and CDR2 FYNNEI. V was trimmed by 6 bases and J by 2 bases, leaving 6 bases between them. The CDR3 length is 12 residues. In nucleotides, the CDR3 is TGTGCCAGCAGGGGAACCACAGATACGCAGTATTTT. This encodes CASRGTTDTQYF.

This chain links TRBV18 with TRBJ1-2; 7 nucleotides agree with TRBD1. The CDR3 contains 14 residues. J was trimmed by 13 bases and V by 0 bases; bases with no gene match: 11. Per the germline V gene, CDR1 is KGHSH and CDR2 is LQKENI. This CDR3 reads CASSPPTGPNGGTF. CDR3 coding DNA: TGTGCCAGCTCACCACCGACAGGGCCTAATGGGGGCACCTTC.

This sequence joins TRBV2 and TRBJ2-2; D is ambiguous. V lost 6 bases and J 3 bases, leaving 8 bases between the germline ends. Germline CDR1 reads SNHLY; CDR2 reads FYNNEI. The length of the CDR3 is 13 residues. Here the CDR3 DNA reads TGTGCCAGCAGGGGAACCTACACCGGGGAGCTGTTTTTT. Its protein product is CASRGTYTGELFF. Drawing the rest from reference TRBV2 and TRBJ2-2, the complete variable domain is EPEVTQTPSHQVTQMGQEVILRCVPISNHLYFYWYRQILGQKVEFLVSFYNNEISEKSEIFDDQFSVERPDGSNFTLKIRSTKLEDSAMYFCASRGTYTGELFFGEGSRLTVL.

The chain uses TRBV30 and TRBJ1-4; TRBD1 matches at 8 bases. There are 15 residues in the CDR3. CDR1 and CDR2 from the germline V gene are GTSNPN and SVGIG (reference sequence). Unmatched junction bases numbered 6, after V lost 3 bases and J lost 3 bases. The CDR3 DNA sequence: TGTGCCTGGAGGTCCTTGGGACAGGCTAATGAAAAACTGTTTTTT. It encodes CAWRSLGQANEKLFF.

The chain couples TRBV6-1 to TRBJ1-4, with 9 bases fitting TRBD1. Looked up from germline, CDR1 is MNHNS and CDR2 is SASEGT. This CDR3 comprises 15 residues. V lost 1 base, J lost 4 bases, and 1 base stayed unmatched. This CDR3 is CASSEGGQGNEKLFF. The CDR3 DNA reads as TGTGCCAGCAGTGAAGGGGGACAGGGTAATGAAAAACTGTTTTTT.

Comment on this clone: As the CDR3 is not closed by the conserved phenylalanine or tryptophan, this likely results from a read error. This sequence joins TRBV7-9 and TRBJ1-2; D is unclear. Germline CDR1 reads SEHNR; CDR2 reads FQNEAQ (reference sequence). CDR3 length: 12 residues. V was clipped by 9 bases and J by 6 bases, with 14 bases between them. The CDR3 coding sequence is TGTGCCAGTGGGAACTTACAGAATGGCTACACCTCC. Amino acid sequence: CASGNLQNGYTS.

The rearrangement joins TRBV4-2 to TRBJ2-3; D is undetermined. The CDR3 spans 13 residues. Germline lookup yields CDR1 LGHNA and CDR2 YNFKEQ. Trimming stripped 3 bases from V and 4 bases from J, with 8 bases between. This CDR3 is CASSHPGADTQYF. The CDR3 bases are TGTGCCAGCAGCCACCCAGGAGCAGATACGCAGTATTTT.

The V call is TRBV2, the J call TRBJ1-5; no clear D. In germline, CDR1 is SNHLY, CDR2 FYNNEI. The CDR3 sequence is 13 residues long. Between the trimmed V and J ends, which lost 6 bases and 3 bases, there was a span of 9 bases. CDR3 nucleotide sequence: TGTGCCAGCAGCCAAGGGCACAATCAGCCCCAGCATTTT. It specifies CASSQGHNQPQHF.

The chain carries TRBV7-2 and TRBJ1-2, with 7 bases matching TRBD1. The germline V gene has CDR1 SGHTA and CDR2 FQGNSA. CDR3 length: 15 amino acids. V lost 6 bases, J lost 5 bases, and 12 bases stayed unmatched. The CDR3 protein is CASRHTGTVTYGYTF. The CDR3 DNA follows: TGTGCCAGCAGACACACCGGGACAGTTACTTATGGCTACACCTTC.